This TCR beta chain stems from a study of brain T cells in children with intractable seizures. Indicated time point: blood from clinic visit 5 months post-surgery; TSC patient then seizure free. Surgery cases with the highest brain T cell transcript signatures were chosen for sequencing. V shed 5 bases, J shed 7 bases, and the junction held 15 bases outside the gene matches. Germline V gene lookup returns CDR1 MDHEN and CDR2 SYDVKM. This CDR3 comprises 17 residues. TCRdb's table, derived via immunoSEQ multiplex PCR, lists solely in-frame clones and lacks some. The sample consists of about 340,000 clones, over 90% of them appearing once.

This clonotype originated in a boy in the first two years of life with tuberous sclerosis and intractable seizures. The sequenced sample was peripheral blood, obtained 4 to 6 months after surgery. V is TRBV28 and J is TRBJ1-4; 8 positions match TRBD1. The CDR3 loop reads CASSPLGGQVDGEKLFF. In nucleotides, the CDR3 is TGTGCCAGCAGTCCCCTCGGGGGACAGGTCGACGGTGAAAAACTGTTTTTT.